Detailed here is one TCR beta chain. The table lists this clone with a few counts. This receptor's antigen is unknown. Base quality data are lacking; no much larger clone is found one base away. The data were obtained in a study of beta chain features in type 1 diabetes (dated by TCRdb to 2017 to 2018). Broadly, across the study: Mean age, gender distribution, total cell number and subset yield did not differ between patients and healthy donors. A total of around 110,000,000 sorted cells were examined across all samples, and a strong correlation was observed between cell number per subset and RNA yield. The study compared TCRB repertoires of sorted circulating CD4+ T cell subsets between recently diagnosed type 1 diabetes patients and matched healthy donors. Regulatory and stem cell-like memory subsets were isolated from only 8 patients and about 8 healthy donors, whereas naive and central memory subsets came from all 30 or so donors. What the authors observed across the whole study: Naive, central memory and regulatory TCRB repertoires appeared more similar among patients than among healthy donors. Shorter templates might be favored by PCR, yet because patient and control samples were amplified and corrected together, any such skew would affect both groups equally. Because small numbers of individuals were included in the HLA sub-analyses, any influence of HLA type on TCRB rearrangement was left unresolved. Type 1 diabetes patients showed a moderate but significant shortening of TCRB CDR3 length in all four CD4+ subsets. At VDJ recombination sites, patients with type 1 diabetes made fewer insertions and deleted more nucleotides, a pattern implying thymic rearrangement abnormalities. Sequencing cDNA rather than genomic DNA could over-represent highly expressing activated cells, although activation and CD3 levels did not differ between groups.

V was cut back by 5 bases and J by 3 bases, leaving a gap of 10 bases between them. There are 13 amino acids in the CDR3, from cysteine to phenylalanine inclusive. This entry keeps only the CDR3 DNA: 39 bases, framed from base 1. CDR1 and CDR2, looked up from the germline V gene, are SGHRS and YFSETQ. From each donor, a single peripheral blood sample of about 116 mL on average was drawn into heparinised tubes. A BD FACSAria II and a panel including CD45RO, CCR7, CD25, CD127, CD95 and CD27 were used to sort naive, central memory, regulatory and stem cell-like memory CD4+ T cells. Purity was above 98% for every sorted population. PBMCs were isolated right away by Lymphoprep density gradient centrifugation and were stained directly, without culture. So that batch effects would be minimized, each experiment stained and sorted samples in pairs, pairing one healthy donor with one patient. The entire amount of isolated RNA was reverse transcribed using the High Capacity cDNA Reverse Transcription Kit, so the sequenced TCRB transcripts were expressed ones. Deep immunoSEQ sequencing was performed on naive, central memory and regulatory T cell samples, with an average of roughly 4 million total reads per sample. Sorted cells were lysed in RLT buffer, and RNA was extracted using DNase-treated RNeasy Micro or Mini kits according to cell number. To prevent cross-contamination, each cell subset was processed individually, whereas patient and healthy donor samples were processed jointly. The immunoSEQ multiplex PCR was used to amplify TCRB sequences from cDNA, yielding 87-bp fragments that span the CDR3 region. Sequencing of the amplicons was performed on the Illumina HiSeq platform. The original pipeline was this. PCR bias was corrected computationally using synthetic template baselines, and reads within Hamming distance 2 were collapsed, with unmergeable singletons discarded. Reads were aligned to IMGT to assign V, D and J genes, CDR3 length, and insertions or deletions at six rearrangement sites. Within each subset, clonotype counts were normalized to the number of sorted cells before true diversity and Gini coefficients were calculated with the tcR R package. Repertoire sharing was quantified using the overlap coefficient calculated on TCRB nucleotide sequences. Out-of-frame TCRB sequences from naive cells were analyzed as a proxy for the pre-selection repertoire. TCRdb retrieved this table from immuneACCESS and kept in-frame rearrangements only. Not all clones are present; in checked studies, unresolved V genes account for under half, and no reason is known for the remainder. That table is the source of V, J and clone size, and D and trimming were worked out from the DNA. The sample includes hundreds of thousands of clones, with around an eighth observed a single time. Around 0.022% of the sample is held by the ten biggest clonotypes.

Rearrangement joined TRBV5-1 to TRBJ2-3; the D segment cannot be called with confidence. The receptor was isolated from a man aged 18-30 years with type 1 diabetes. Sequencing input: naive CD4+ T cells from blood. The sample's cell subset or site, from its label and the paper: true naive CD4+ T cells. Read as DNA, the sequence is TGCGCCAGCAGACGCTCCGGGACAGATACGCAGTATTTT. It specifies CASRRSGTDTQYF.